Each of the 15 T cell receptor beta chains below was sequenced from the same sample in a study of cytotoxic CD8 clonotypes in ibrutinib-treated CLL. Profiled with immunoSEQ multiplex PCR; TCRdb holds only in-frame clones, not every one. The sample includes roughly 250,000 clones, 70% of them seen just once. Here the sequenced sample was PBMCs, taken after 24 months of ibrutinib treatment. These receptors originate from a human donor with chronic lymphocytic leukemia.

In its sample, this clone was seen a few times. The rearrangement links TRBV5-8 to TRBJ2-3; the match to TRBD1 covers 9 bases. CDR1 is SGHTS, CDR2 YDEGEE, per germline. With 7 bases clipped from V and 1 base from J, the junction kept 16 bases outside the gene matches. The CDR3 loop spans 18 amino acids. CDR3 residues: CASPNPENRGPGTDTQYF. The DNA of the CDR3 is TGTGCCAGCCCCAACCCCGAGAACAGGGGGCCTGGCACAGATACGCAGTATTTT.

The chain employs TRBV9 and TRBJ2-4, with a tentative D call TRBD1 (5 bases). The germline CDR1 and CDR2 sequences are SGDLS and YYNGEE. Trimming left V 0 bases short and J 6 bases short, with 7 bases between. CDR3 length: 13 amino acids. CDR3 in amino acids: CASSVADRNIQYF. CDR3 sequence (DNA): TGTGCCAGCAGCGTAGCTGACAGAAACATTCAGTACTTC. Full variable domain (rest looked up from reference TRBV9 and TRBJ2-4): DSGVTQTPKHLITATGQRVTLRCSPRSGDLSVYWYQQSLDQGLQFLIQYYNGEERAKGNILERFSAQQFPDLHSELNLSSLELGDSALYFCASSVADRNIQYFGAGTRLSVL.

This clone has only a few counts. J is TRBJ1-4 and V is TRBV6-5; D possibly corresponds to TRBD1 (6 bases). Germline V gene data show CDR1 as MNHEY and CDR2 as SVGAGI. The CDR3 runs to 13 residues. Trimming took 2 bases from V and 10 from J, leaving 11 bases between them. The CDR3 nucleotides are TGTGCCAGCAGTTACCGGGGGCTCGGAAAACTGTTTTTT. Amino acid sequence: CASSYRGLGKLFF.

This sequence joins TRBV14 and TRBJ2-7, with D possibly TRBD2 on 6 matching bases. This CDR3 has 18 residues. V was shortened by 0 bases and J by 6 bases, with 24 bases between the two germline ends. Germline CDR1 SGHDN, CDR2 FVKESK. DNA for the CDR3: TGTGCCAGCAGCCAAGAATTCAACGTCAAGGGACTCGGCAGCGAGCAGTACTTC. The encoded protein is CASSQEFNVKGLGSEQYF. Full variable domain (remainder filled in from reference TRBV14 and TRBJ2-7): EAGVTQFPSHSVIEKGQTVTLRCDPISGHDNLYWYRRVMGKEIKFLLHFVKESKQDESGMPNNRFLAERTGGTYSTLKVQPAELEDSGVYFCASSQEFNVKGLGSEQYFGPGTRLTVT.

This sequence joins TRBV6-5 and TRBJ2-7; 7 bases line up with TRBD2. The CDR3 loop spans 16 amino acids. V shed 0 bases, J shed 4 bases, and the junction held 9 bases outside the gene matches. CDR1 and CDR2 (germline): MNHEY, SVGAGI. Here the CDR3 DNA reads TGTGCCAGCAGTTACTCCTGGGAGCTAGCGGCGTACGAGCAGTACTTC. This gives the protein CASSYSWELAAYEQYF.

The rearrangement uses TRBV20-1 and TRBJ1-2; D call uncertain. Germline V gene data show CDR1 as DFQATT and CDR2 as SNEGSKA (reference sequence). V was trimmed by 6 bases and J by 5 bases, leaving 7 bases between them. The CDR3 covers 10 residues. The DNA for the CDR3 is TGCAGTGCATCTCAATATGGCTACACCTTC. This codes for CSASQYGYTF.

This clone came up a few times. The gene calls are TRBV25-1 and TRBJ1-4; perhaps TRBD1 as D (5 bases). The CDR3 consists of 12 residues. Trimming took off 8 bases at V and 8 bases at J, with 12 bases between the two ends. Germline CDR1 MGHDK, CDR2 SYGVNS. CDR3 DNA sequence: TGTGCCAGCTCCAGGGTAGGGGAAAAACTGTTTTTT. The encoded protein is CASSRVGEKLFF.

V is TRBV30 and J is TRBJ2-7; 10 bases line up with TRBD1. The CDR3 covers 14 residues. Unmatched junction bases numbered 7, after V lost 4 bases and J lost 4 bases. Germline V gene lookup returns CDR1 GTSNPN and CDR2 SVGIG (reference sequence). The CDR3 spells CAWNSGTGAYEQYF. DNA for the CDR3: TGTGCCTGGAATTCCGGGACAGGGGCTTACGAGCAGTACTTC.

This chain uses TRBV4-1 with TRBJ1-1; a weak D match, TRBD1 (5 bases). V was clipped by 1 base and J by 0 bases, with 15 bases between them. The CDR3 spans 17 residues. Germline CDR1 MGHRA, CDR2 YSYEKL. DNA of the CDR3: TGCGCCAGCAGCCAAGCCATTTCCGGGACCGTGAACACTGAAGCTTTCTTT. This encodes CASSQAISGTVNTEAFF.

This chain joins TRBV14 and TRBJ2-2; D possibly uses TRBD1 or TRBD2 (5 bases each). The CDR3 totals 16 residues. Trimming stripped 0 bases from V and 3 bases from J, with 11 bases between. Germline loops: CDR1 SGHDN, CDR2 FVKESK. The CDR3 loop reads CASSQEGRYYTGELFF. The CDR3 region has the DNA TGTGCCAGCAGCCAAGAGGGACGGTATTACACCGGGGAGCTGTTTTTT.

The chain recombines TRBV7-8 with TRBJ2-7; D might be TRBD2 (5 bases). Germline V lookup: CDR1 SGHVS, CDR2 FQNEAQ. V lost 7 bases to trimming and J lost 9 bases, with 19 bases between them. CDR3 size: 13 residues. The CDR3, as DNA: TGTGCCAGCACCAGCGGCGTCCTCCAAGGGCAGTACTTC. Its protein product is CASTSGVLQGQYF.

About this clone itself: At the DNA level, this CDR3 is encoded by other sequences in the same sample as well. The chain joins TRBV6-5 to TRBJ2-7, with D perhaps assigned TRBD1 or TRBD2 (5 bases each). Germline CDR1 MNHEY, CDR2 SVGAGI. V gave up 5 bases and J gave up 7 bases, with 12 bases separating them. The CDR3 is 12 residues long. The CDR3 sequence: CASSRTPGEQYF. The CDR3 nucleotides are TGTGCCAGCAGTAGGACACCGGGGGAGCAGTACTTC.

This sequence joins TRBV7-9 and TRBJ2-4; D may match TRBD1 or TRBD2 (5 bases each). The CDR3 has 15 amino acids. Trimming removed 6 bases at V and 8 bases at J, with 20 bases between. Germline V gene data show CDR1 as SEHNR and CDR2 as FQNEAQ (reference sequence). Here the CDR3 DNA reads TGTGCCAGCAGACCGAACGGGACCCTCGGAGACATTCAGTACTTC. This encodes CASRPNGTLGDIQYF.

The table lists this clone with a count of one. The chain joins TRBV6-5 to TRBJ2-7, with D perhaps TRBD1 or TRBD2 (6 bases each). V shed 5 bases and J shed 4 bases, with 12 bases lying between them. The CDR3 runs 13 residues. CDR1 and CDR2 from the germline V gene are MNHEY and SVGAGI. DNA of the CDR3: TGTGCCAGCAGTGGATTAGGGGGGTACGAGCAGTACTTC. This gives the protein CASSGLGGYEQYF.

This rearrangement joins TRBV27 to TRBJ1-2; D gene uncertain. The V gene's germline CDR1 is MNHEY and CDR2 SMNVEV (reference sequence). The CDR3 is 15 residues long. Between the trimmed V and J ends, which lost 6 bases and 8 bases, there was a span of 22 bases. The CDR3 loop reads CASRRVISTWQGYTF. The CDR3 DNA reads TGTGCCAGCAGACGAGTCATTTCCACCTGGCAAGGCTACACCTTC.